The 12 T cell receptor beta chains below all came from one sample that was sequenced in a study of cytomegalovirus exposure and HLA in healthy donors. The PCR ran on 60 Vbeta and 13 Jbeta primers. Only in-frame clones appear in the TCRdb table, and some are missing; sequencing was by immunoSEQ multiplex PCR. The sample shows 90,000 to 150,000 clones, roughly 72% of them seen only once. Sequenced material: PBMCs. Source of these receptors: a woman between 50 and 59 years old in good health and CMV-seropositive.

CDR3 DNA: TGTGCCAGTAGTATCAGGGGGAGAGCCTTATCTGATAGCAATCAGCCCCAGCATTTT. It specifies CASSIRGRALSDSNQPQHF. This chain links TRBV19 with TRBJ1-5, with 7 bases that match TRBD1. This CDR3 region has 19 residues. Germline V gene sequence: CDR1 LNHDA, CDR2 SQIVND (reference sequence). The junction had 14 bases not matched to a gene; V was cut back by 3 bases and J by 0 bases.

CDR3 loop: CASTLDRANEKLFF. In DNA, the CDR3 is TGTGCCAGCACCTTAGACAGGGCCAATGAAAAACTGTTTTTT. The rearrangement links TRBV6-1 to TRBJ1-4; 7 positions agree with TRBD1. Unmatched junction bases numbered 7, after V lost 7 bases and J lost 5 bases. From germline, CDR1 is MNHNS and CDR2 SASEGT. The CDR3 runs 14 residues.

The chain uses TRBV13 and TRBJ1-1; 8 bases are shared with TRBD1. The CDR3 extends over 16 amino acids. J lost 4 bases, V lost 5 bases, and 12 bases had no gene match. From germline, CDR1 is PRHDT and CDR2 FYEKMQ (reference sequence). The CDR3 DNA sequence: TGTGCCAGCAGCCCTATGGGACAGGCCAGGGGCACTGAAGCTTTCTTT. It codes for CASSPMGQARGTEAFF.

V is TRBV27 and J is TRBJ2-1; TRBD2 agrees at 13 bases. CDR1 and CDR2 from the germline V gene are MNHEY and SMNVEV (reference sequence). The CDR3 is 16 residues long. The junction had 4 bases not matched to a gene; V was cut back by 5 bases and J by 3 bases. CDR3 nucleotides: TGTGCCAGCAGTCCGTGGACTAGCGGGAGCTACAATGAGCAGTTCTTC. Amino acid sequence: CASSPWTSGSYNEQFF.

The J gene is TRBJ1-3, the V gene TRBV4-1; D is unclear. Deletions cut 6 bases from V and 0 bases from J, with 18 bases between. The CDR3 is 17 residues long. The germline V gene encodes CDR1 MGHRA and CDR2 YSYEKL. Here the CDR3 reads CASSLHLASLSGNTIYF. Written as DNA, the CDR3 is TGCGCCAGCAGTCTCCACCTAGCCTCCCTCTCTGGAAACACCATATATTTT.

J is TRBJ2-2 and V is TRBV5-4; D gene ambiguous. In germline, CDR1 is SGHNT, CDR2 YYREEE (reference sequence). The CDR3 runs to 14 residues. V lost 0 bases to trimming and J lost 6 bases, with 9 bases between them. CDR3 sequence reads: CASSLDFVAGELFF. The CDR3 nucleotides read TGTGCCAGCAGCTTGGATTTTGTCGCCGGGGAGCTGTTTTTT. Based on the CDR3 plus reference TRBV5-4 and TRBJ2-2, the full variable domain is ETGVTQSPTHLIKTRGQQVTLRCSSQSGHNTVSWYQQALGQGPQFIFQYYREEENGRGNFPPRFSGLQFPNYSSELNVNALELDDSALYLCASSLDFVAGELFFGEGSRLTVL.

V is TRBV5-4 and J is TRBJ2-2; D is undetermined. This CDR3 has 15 residues. Trimming cost V 7 bases and J 3 bases, with 16 bases left between them. CDR1 SGHNT and CDR2 YYREEE come from the germline V gene (reference sequence). The CDR3 region is CASREIRGYTGELFF. CDR3 sequence (DNA): TGTGCCAGCCGAGAAATAAGAGGCTACACCGGGGAGCTGTTTTTT.

CDR3 bases: TGTGCCAGCTCACCACCGGGAGTACGAACTGAAGCTTTCTTT. It encodes CASSPPGVRTEAFF. The V gene is TRBV18, the J gene TRBJ1-1, with D uncertain. The length of the CDR3 is 14 residues. Germline V gene lookup returns CDR1 KGHSH and CDR2 LQKENI. V was pared by 0 bases and J by 5 bases, with 10 bases between.

As regards this clone: This specimen includes other DNA sequences encoding the same CDR3. The rearrangement links TRBV7-8 to TRBJ2-7; D not certain. Germline V CDR1 and CDR2: SGHVS, FQNEAQ. The CDR3 is 12 residues long. The V end was cut by 4 bases, the J end by 7 bases, with 11 bases between. In DNA form, the CDR3 reads TGTGCCAGCAGCTCCCACGTGCGGGAGCAGTACTTC. It yields the protein CASSSHVREQYF.

Concerning this clone: Germline is not matched at one junction end, which may reflect a read error. The rearrangement joins TRBV27 to TRBJ2-7, with 12 bases that match TRBD2. The CDR3 has 12 amino acids. Germline CDR1 reads MNHEY; CDR2 reads SMNVEV (reference sequence). The DNA for the CDR3 is TGTGCCAGCAGTACAGGACTAGCGGGGCTACACTTC. Encoded protein: CASSTGLAGLHF.

The genes are TRBV4-3 and TRBJ1-5; 7 nucleotides align to TRBD1. This CDR3 has 13 amino acids. The junction had 3 bases not matched to a gene; V was cut back by 0 bases and J by 10 bases. CDR1 and CDR2 from the germline V gene are LGHNA and YSLEER. The CDR3: CASSQEEGAPQHF. CDR3 DNA: TGCGCCAGCAGCCAAGAAGAGGGGGCACCCCAGCATTTT.

The V gene is TRBV18, the J gene TRBJ1-1; D might be TRBD1 (6 bases). The CDR3 consists of 15 residues. V was cut by 0 bases and J by 3 bases, with 11 bases left in between. Germline CDR1 KGHSH, CDR2 LQKENI. The CDR3 reads CASSPPAKGDTEAFF. CDR3 coding DNA: TGTGCCAGCTCACCACCGGCGAAGGGGGACACTGAAGCTTTCTTT.